This passage covers 18 T cell receptor beta chains from one sample sequenced in a study of T cells after yellow fever vaccination (dated by TCRdb to about 2019). What this sample's treatment or condition label stands for: live attenuated yellow fever vaccine strain. The library came from 5' RACE. TCRdb records Illumina HiSeq 2500 as the sequencer. TCRdb trimmed the raw reads at Q25, called clones with MiXCR and kept productive beta chains. Entries are consolidated by CDR3 protein sequence, retaining the most common genes and DNA. This sample lists around 300,000 distinct CDR3 sequences; over 10% were detected once. The ten largest clones take up around 0.49% of the sample. The material was CD4+ T cells sorted from PBMCs, obtained 45 days after the yellow fever booster vaccination. Every receptor here comes from a man under 40 who received the YFV17D yellow fever vaccine.

This chain joins TRBV7-2 and TRBJ2-5; 11 bases are a match to TRBD2. V lost 3 bases to trimming and J lost 0 bases; unmatched junction nucleotides: 3. CDR1 and CDR2 (germline): SGHTA, FQGNSA. The length of the CDR3 is 16 residues. CDR3 bases: TGTGCCAGCAGCTTGCTGGGACTAGCGGACCAAGAGACCCAGTACTTC. Protein sequence: CASSLLGLADQETQYF.

This clonotype was seen ten or more times. This chain joins TRBV5-1 and TRBJ2-3; tentative D call: TRBD1 (5 bases). V lost 4 bases and J 0 bases, leaving 15 bases between the germline ends. The CDR3 runs 16 residues. The germline V gene encodes CDR1 SGHRS and CDR2 YFSETQ. CDR3 sequence reads: CASSLELSGSTDTQYF. CDR3 in DNA: TGCGCCAGCAGCCTGGAATTGTCAGGGAGCACAGATACGCAGTATTTT.

This chain uses TRBV7-2 with TRBJ2-3; 12 bases fit TRBD2. The CDR3 totals 15 residues. Trimming took 1 base from V and 8 from J; bases not matched to a gene: 4. Germline lookup yields CDR1 SGHTA and CDR2 FQGNSA. The CDR3 nucleotides are TGTGCCAGCAGCTTAGGGGGACTAGCGGGTCTTACGCAGTATTTT. Translating it yields CASSLGGLAGLTQYF.

The V call is TRBV6-2 or TRBV6-3, the J call TRBJ2-1; D perhaps matches TRBD2 (6 bases). Germline V gene sequence: CDR1 MNHEY, CDR2 SVGEGT. Trimming left V 7 bases short and J 2 bases short, with 12 bases between. The CDR3 runs to 14 residues. DNA of the CDR3: TGTGCCAGCATTGGAGGGAGGCCCTACAATGAGCAGTTCTTC. It encodes CASIGGRPYNEQFF.

The chain uses TRBV12-3 or TRBV12-4 and TRBJ1-1; 9 bases fit TRBD1. With 5 bases clipped from V and 5 bases from J, the junction kept 6 bases outside the gene matches. The CDR3 is 14 amino acids. The CDR3, as DNA: TGTGCCAGCAGTCCCCACAGGGGGCGGACTGAAGCTTTCTTT. It yields the protein CASSPHRGRTEAFF.

This chain joins TRBV5-5 and TRBJ2-7; 9 bases match TRBD1. CDR3 length: 15 amino acids. Germline V gene data show CDR1 as SGHKS and CDR2 as YYEKEE (reference sequence). The V gene end was trimmed by 4 bases and the J gene end by 5 bases; junction bases not matched to a gene: 10. CDR3 in amino acids: CASSHVGQGRNEQYF. The CDR3 DNA reads as TGTGCCAGCAGCCACGTCGGACAGGGGCGGAACGAGCAGTACTTC.

This clonotype turned up a few times. This chain connects TRBV12-5 to TRBJ2-3; D tentatively fits TRBD1 or TRBD2 (5 bases each). The CDR3 runs to 12 residues. V dropped 6 bases and J dropped 9 bases, with 13 bases sitting between them. Germline V gene data show CDR1 as LGHNT and CDR2 as FRNRAP. Here the CDR3 DNA reads TGTGCTAGTGGACTCGGGACCAAGACGCAGTATTTT. Its translation: CASGLGTKTQYF.

In its sample, this clonotype was seen a few times. The chain couples TRBV7-2 to TRBJ2-7, with TRBD1 matching over 11 bases. V was clipped by 4 bases and J by 3 bases; unmatched bases: 5. The germline V gene encodes CDR1 SGHTA and CDR2 FQGNSA. The CDR3 is 15 amino acids. The CDR3 is CASSSWDRGIYEQYF. In DNA, the CDR3 is TGTGCCAGCAGCTCATGGGACAGGGGGATCTACGAGCAGTACTTC. The whole variable domain, filled in from reference TRBV7-2 and TRBJ2-7, reads GAGVSQSPSNKVTEKGKDVELRCDPISGHTALYWYRQSLGQGLEFLIYFQGNSAPDKSGLPSDRFSAERTGGSVSTLTIQRTQQEDSAVYLCASSSWDRGIYEQYFGPGTRLTVT.

This clonotype was recorded a few times. The chain joins TRBV18 to TRBJ2-1; D not certain. From germline, CDR1 is KGHSH and CDR2 LQKENI. The germline V and J ends were trimmed by 3 bases and 4 bases, with 7 bases remaining between them. The CDR3 has 13 amino acids. The CDR3 reads CASSPDLYNEQFF. For the CDR3, the DNA is TGTGCCAGCTCACCTGACTTGTACAATGAGCAGTTCTTC.

This clonotype came up a few times. This rearrangement joins TRBV10-3 to TRBJ2-1; 8 bases match TRBD2. The CDR3 contains 15 residues. V lost 6 bases, J lost 6 bases, and 10 bases stayed unmatched. CDR1 and CDR2 (germline): ENHRY, SYGVKD. The CDR3 coding sequence is TGTGCCATCAGAGACCCGGGACTAGACAGCAATGAGCAGTTCTTC. Translation: CAIRDPGLDSNEQFF.

The chain recombines TRBV5-6 with TRBJ2-2, with TRBD2 identical over 12 bases. J was trimmed by 7 bases and V by 3 bases; bases with no gene match: 19. CDR1 SGHDT and CDR2 YYEEEE come from the germline V gene. This CDR3 is built from 20 residues. The CDR3 nucleotides are TGTGCCAGCAGCTCAATTGCCGAGACTAGCGGGAGAGGGTCGATCGGGGAGCTGTTTTTT. This sequence encodes CASSSIAETSGRGSIGELFF.

CDR3 bases: TGTGCCAGCAGCTTATCTGCGGCCTCGGGGTTCTTC. Protein sequence: CASSLSAASGFF. The rearrangement joins TRBV5-6 to TRBJ2-1; D ambiguous. The length of the CDR3 is 12 residues. V was shortened by 2 bases and J by 15 bases, with 15 bases between the two germline ends. Looked up from germline, CDR1 is SGHDT and CDR2 is YYEEEE.

The genes are TRBV29-1 and TRBJ2-1; the match to TRBD1 covers 8 bases. Per the germline V gene, CDR1 is SQVTM and CDR2 is ANQGSEA. CDR3 size: 16 residues. J lost 6 bases, V lost 4 bases, and 14 bases had no gene match. The CDR3 loop reads CSVANGFGQGGNEQFF. DNA for the CDR3: TGCAGCGTTGCCAATGGATTCGGACAGGGAGGCAATGAGCAGTTCTTC.

This clonotype was found once. V is TRBV5-1 and J is TRBJ2-3, with 13 positions matching TRBD2. V dropped 0 bases and J dropped 10; count of bases not matched to a gene: 8. The germline CDR1 and CDR2 sequences are SGHRS and YFSETQ. The CDR3 spans 16 residues. CDR3 region: CASSLELAGGPYPQYF. The CDR3 DNA follows: TGCGCCAGCAGCTTGGAACTAGCGGGAGGGCCTTATCCGCAGTATTTT.

The chain combines TRBV20-1 with TRBJ1-1, with D possibly TRBD1 on 6 matching bases. Per the germline V gene, CDR1 is DFQATT and CDR2 is SNEGSKA (reference sequence). The CDR3 consists of 11 residues. V was pared by 0 bases and J by 11 bases, with 10 bases between. CDR3: CSARDQGQAFF. CDR3 sequence (DNA): TGCAGTGCTAGAGATCAGGGGCAGGCTTTCTTT.

The V gene is TRBV7-2, the J gene TRBJ2-1; tentatively, D is TRBD2 (5 bases). Germline V lookup: CDR1 SGHTA, CDR2 FQGNSA. The CDR3 is made up of 13 amino acids. V was shortened by 0 bases and J by 10 bases, with 10 bases between the two germline ends. Written as DNA, the CDR3 is TGTGCCAGCAGCTTAGCTCTCGGCGGGGAGCAGTTCTTC. This gives the protein CASSLALGGEQFF.

This clonotype appeared a few times. The chain joins TRBV14 to TRBJ2-7, with D tentatively TRBD1 or TRBD2 (5 bases each). The germline gives CDR1 SGHDN, CDR2 FVKESK. CDR3 size: 14 residues. V was trimmed by 3 bases and J by 0 bases, leaving 9 bases between them. The CDR3 DNA follows: TGTGCCAGCAGCCAGGGGACGCTCTCCTACGAGCAGTACTTC. Its translation: CASSQGTLSYEQYF.

This chain uses TRBV29-1 with TRBJ2-5; D is uncertain. Looked up from germline, CDR1 is SQVTM and CDR2 is ANQGSEA. V lost 4 bases and J 4 bases, leaving 10 bases between the germline ends. There are 12 residues in the CDR3. CDR3 amino acids: CSVGEGRETQYF. For the CDR3, the DNA is TGCAGCGTTGGGGAAGGGCGAGAGACCCAGTACTTC.